This T cell receptor beta chain was documented in a study of blood T cell repertoires in COVID-19. With respect to this clone: Other DNA sequences within the sample encode an identical CDR3.

This table comes from immunoSEQ multiplex PCR, and its TCRdb copy is limited to in-frame clones, with some not included. The profile shows under 70,000 clones, around nine tenths of them singletons. CDR1 and CDR2 (germline): MNHEY, SVGAGI. The CDR3 is 12 residues long. V was pared by 6 bases and J by 6 bases, with 6 bases between. This clonotype was sampled from a woman between 55 and 75 years old with COVID-19, enrolled during active disease. The chain is built from TRBV6-5 and TRBJ1-6; a possible D gene is TRBD1 (6 bases). The sample consisted of peripheral blood. In DNA form, the CDR3 reads TGTGCCAGCAGACAGGGTAATTCACCCCTCCACTTT. It specifies CASRQGNSPLHF.